The 4 T cell receptor beta chains below were found in one sample sequenced in a study of shared clonotypes between healthy human individuals. Produced via immunoSEQ multiplex PCR; TCRdb's table is partial and in-frame only. The table has some 2.3 million clones, approximately 95% seen once; the top ten hold 0.3% to 0.4%. Sequencing was performed on naive CD4+ T cells from PBMCs. Specified subset: CD45RA+ positively selected. The receptor source for this set is a young man in good health. Some clones in this sample may be carry-over from other donors' samples.

The V and J genes are TRBV10-3 and TRBJ2-1, with D possibly matching TRBD2 (6 bases). The CDR3 runs to 13 residues. Trimming removed 7 bases from V and 1 base from J, with 8 bases in between. Germline CDR1 and CDR2: ENHRY and SYGVKD. CDR3 in amino acids: CAITGTSYNEQFF. CDR3 bases: TGTGCCATCACCGGGACTTCCTACAATGAGCAGTTCTTC.

The rearrangement links TRBV28 to TRBJ1-3; D ambiguous. The ends were cut back, 6 bases at V and 0 bases at J, with 15 bases in the middle. The germline V gene encodes CDR1 MDHEN and CDR2 SYDVKM. The CDR3 loop spans 16 amino acids. This chain's CDR3 is CASRPGRTRSGNTIYF. CDR3 coding DNA: TGTGCCAGCAGGCCCGGACGGACCCGCTCTGGAAACACCATATATTTT.

The chain recombines TRBV5-1 with TRBJ2-7; tentative D call: TRBD2 (6 bases). Per germline, CDR1 SGHRS and CDR2 YFSETQ. The CDR3 runs to 15 residues. V was pared by 7 bases and J by 0 bases, with 17 bases between. CDR3 sequence reads: CASRPSASVSYEQYF. The CDR3 DNA reads as TGCGCCAGCCGCCCGAGCGCTAGCGTCTCCTACGAGCAGTACTTC.

The rearrangement links TRBV5-1 to TRBJ1-1; 8 nucleotides align to TRBD1. The CDR3 has 14 residues. Per germline, CDR1 SGHRS and CDR2 YFSETQ. V was clipped by 6 bases and J by 5 bases; unmatched bases: 9. In DNA form, the CDR3 reads TGCGCCAGCAACCTAAGACAGGGGAGTACTGAAGCTTTCTTT. Translation: CASNLRQGSTEAFF.